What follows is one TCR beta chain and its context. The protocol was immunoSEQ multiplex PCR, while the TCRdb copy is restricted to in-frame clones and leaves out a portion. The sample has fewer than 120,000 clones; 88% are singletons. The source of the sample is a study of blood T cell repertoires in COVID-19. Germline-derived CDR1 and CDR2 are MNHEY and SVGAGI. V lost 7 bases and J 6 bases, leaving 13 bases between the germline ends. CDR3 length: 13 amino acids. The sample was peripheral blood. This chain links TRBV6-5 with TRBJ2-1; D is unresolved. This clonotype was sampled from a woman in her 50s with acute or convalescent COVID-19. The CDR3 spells CASIALGLNEQFF. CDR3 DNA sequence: TGTGCCAGCATCGCGCTGGGCCTCAATGAGCAGTTCTTC.